The following is a TCR beta chain sequence with its context. Its matching antigen is unknown. This record comes from a study of shared clonotypes between healthy human individuals. The study's findings and limits: Non-shared clonotypes showed lower generation probabilities than clonotypes common to all four donors.

Assay execution took place at the deep level. Profiled with immunoSEQ multiplex PCR; TCRdb holds only in-frame clones, not every one. The profile shows roughly 1.5 million clones, under 99% of them singletons. Germline V gene data show CDR1 as SGHNT and CDR2 as YYREEE (reference sequence). The CDR3 extends over 17 amino acids. V trimming: 4 bases; J trimming: 3 bases; junction bases outside the gene matches: 10. All of the donors resided in Nashville, Tennessee, and each was a Caucasian adult. The investigators split CD4+ cells into a CD45RA+ naive subset and a CD45RA-negative memory subset. Source material: naive CD4+ T cells sorted from blood. As to subset: CD45RA+ positively selected. The chain carries TRBV5-4 and TRBJ2-3; TRBD2 matches at 11 bases. The TCR was taken from a man aged 25-45 years in good health. For the CDR3, the DNA is TGTGCCAGCAGCCCCCCTACTTGGACTAGCGGGACAGATACGCAGTATTTT. Translation gives CASSPPTWTSGTDTQYF.